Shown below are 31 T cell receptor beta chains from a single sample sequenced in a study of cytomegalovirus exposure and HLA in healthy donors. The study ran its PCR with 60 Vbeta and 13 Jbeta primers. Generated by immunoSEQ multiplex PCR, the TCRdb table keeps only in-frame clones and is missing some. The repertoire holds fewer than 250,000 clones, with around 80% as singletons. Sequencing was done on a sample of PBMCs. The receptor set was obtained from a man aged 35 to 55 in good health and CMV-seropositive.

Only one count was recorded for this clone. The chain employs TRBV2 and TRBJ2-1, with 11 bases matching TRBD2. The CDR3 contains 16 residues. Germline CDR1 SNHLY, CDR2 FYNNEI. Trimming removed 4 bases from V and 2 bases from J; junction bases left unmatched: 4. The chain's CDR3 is CASSGMTSGTYNEQFF. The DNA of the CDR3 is TGTGCCAGCAGTGGTATGACTAGCGGGACCTACAATGAGCAGTTCTTC.

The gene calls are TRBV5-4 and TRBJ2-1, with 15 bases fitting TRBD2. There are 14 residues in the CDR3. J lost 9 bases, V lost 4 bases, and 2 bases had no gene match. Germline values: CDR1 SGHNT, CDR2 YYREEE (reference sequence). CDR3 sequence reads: CASSPGLAGGEQFF. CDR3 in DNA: TGTGCCAGCAGCCCGGGACTAGCGGGAGGTGAGCAGTTCTTC.

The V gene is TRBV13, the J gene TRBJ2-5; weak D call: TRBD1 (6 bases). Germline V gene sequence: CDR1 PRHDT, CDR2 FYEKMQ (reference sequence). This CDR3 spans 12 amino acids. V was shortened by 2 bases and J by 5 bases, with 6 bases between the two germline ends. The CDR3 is CASSLQGETQYF. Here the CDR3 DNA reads TGTGCCAGCAGCTTACAGGGGGAGACCCAGTACTTC.

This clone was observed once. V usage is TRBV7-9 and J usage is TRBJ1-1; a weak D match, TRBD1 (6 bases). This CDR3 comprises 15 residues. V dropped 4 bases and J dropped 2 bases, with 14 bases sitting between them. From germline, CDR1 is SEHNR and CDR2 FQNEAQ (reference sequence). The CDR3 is CASSWGPGPNTEAFF. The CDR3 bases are TGTGCCAGCAGCTGGGGGCCGGGGCCAAACACTGAAGCTTTCTTT.

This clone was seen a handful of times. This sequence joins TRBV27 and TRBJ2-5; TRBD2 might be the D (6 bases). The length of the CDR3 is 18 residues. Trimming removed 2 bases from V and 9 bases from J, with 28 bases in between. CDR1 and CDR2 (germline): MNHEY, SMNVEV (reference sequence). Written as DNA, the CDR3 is TGTGCCAGCAGTTTAGGAGAACTTGGGGGAGGCCCCCCCAGGGCCCAGTACTTC. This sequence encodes CASSLGELGGGPPRAQYF.

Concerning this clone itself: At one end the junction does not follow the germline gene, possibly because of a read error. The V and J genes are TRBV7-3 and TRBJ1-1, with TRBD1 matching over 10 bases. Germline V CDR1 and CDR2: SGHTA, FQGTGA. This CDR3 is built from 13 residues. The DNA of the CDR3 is TGTGCCAGCAGCACCCCCGGGACAGGGGCAATGATCTTT. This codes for CASSTPGTGAMIF.

CDR3 in DNA: TGTGCCAGTTCCCGATCCGGGACTAGTAGGGAGACCCAGTACTTC. This gives the protein CASSRSGTSRETQYF. This chain joins TRBV19 and TRBJ2-5; TRBD2 matches at 8 bases. Germline loops: CDR1 LNHDA, CDR2 SQIVND (reference sequence). The CDR3 length is 15 residues. With V trimmed by 8 bases and J by 5 bases, 13 bases remained unmatched.

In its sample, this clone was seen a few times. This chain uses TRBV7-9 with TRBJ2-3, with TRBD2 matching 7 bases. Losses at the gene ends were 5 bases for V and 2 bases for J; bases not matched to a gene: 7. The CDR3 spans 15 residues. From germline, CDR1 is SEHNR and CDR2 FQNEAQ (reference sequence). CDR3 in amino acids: CASSPRLAATDTQYF. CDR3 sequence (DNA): TGTGCCAGCAGCCCGCGACTAGCCGCCACAGATACGCAGTATTTT. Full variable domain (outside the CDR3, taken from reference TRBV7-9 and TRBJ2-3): DTGVSQNPRHKITKRGQNVTFRCDPISEHNRLYWYRQTLGQGPEFLTYFQNEAQLEKSRLLSDRFSAERPKGSFSTLEIQRTEQGDSAMYLCASSPRLAATDTQYFGPGTRLTVL.

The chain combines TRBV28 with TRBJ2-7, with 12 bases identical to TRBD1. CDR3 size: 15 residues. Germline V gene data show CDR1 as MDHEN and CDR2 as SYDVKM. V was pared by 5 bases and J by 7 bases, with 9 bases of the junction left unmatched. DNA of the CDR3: TGTGCCAGCAGTCCTGGGGACAGGGGGCTAGGGGAGCAGTACGTC. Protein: CASSPGDRGLGEQYV.

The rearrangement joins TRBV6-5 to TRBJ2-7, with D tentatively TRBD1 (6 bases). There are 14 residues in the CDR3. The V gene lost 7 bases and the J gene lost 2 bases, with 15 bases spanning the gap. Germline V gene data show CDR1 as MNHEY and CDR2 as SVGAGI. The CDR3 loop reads CASTEGTPPYEQYF. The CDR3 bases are TGTGCCAGCACCGAAGGGACACCCCCCTACGAGCAGTACTTC.

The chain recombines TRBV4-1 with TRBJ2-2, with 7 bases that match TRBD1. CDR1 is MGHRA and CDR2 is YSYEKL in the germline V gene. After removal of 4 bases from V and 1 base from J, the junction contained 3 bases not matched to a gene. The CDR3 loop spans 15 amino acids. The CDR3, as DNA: TGCGCCAGCAGCCCGGGACAGCAGAACACCGGGGAGCTGTTTTTT. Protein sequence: CASSPGQQNTGELFF.

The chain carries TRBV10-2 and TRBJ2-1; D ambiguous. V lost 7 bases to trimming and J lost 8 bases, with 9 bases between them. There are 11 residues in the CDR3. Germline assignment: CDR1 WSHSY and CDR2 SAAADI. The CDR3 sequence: CASTASHEQFF. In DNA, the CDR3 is TGCGCCAGCACGGCTAGTCATGAGCAGTTCTTC.

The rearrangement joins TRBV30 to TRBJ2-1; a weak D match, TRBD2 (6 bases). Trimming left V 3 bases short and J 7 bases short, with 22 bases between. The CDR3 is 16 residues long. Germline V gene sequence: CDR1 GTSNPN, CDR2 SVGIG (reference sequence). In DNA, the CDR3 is TGTGCCTGGAGAGGGTCGTCGGCGGGAATGTGGAATGAGCAGTTCTTC. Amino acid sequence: CAWRGSSAGMWNEQFF.

CDR3 residues: CASSQESQVNGYTF. CDR3 DNA sequence: TGTGCCAGCAGCCAAGAGAGCCAGGTCAATGGCTACACCTTC. The genes are TRBV4-2 and TRBJ1-2; no firm D call. Trimming pared 0 bases from V and 6 bases from J, leaving 11 bases between. The CDR3 consists of 14 residues. Germline values: CDR1 LGHNA, CDR2 YNFKEQ.

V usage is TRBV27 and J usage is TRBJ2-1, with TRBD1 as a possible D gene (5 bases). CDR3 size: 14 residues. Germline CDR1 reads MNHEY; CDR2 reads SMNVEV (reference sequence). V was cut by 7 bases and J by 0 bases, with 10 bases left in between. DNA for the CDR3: TGTGCCAGCAATGGACACAACTCCTACAATGAGCAGTTCTTC. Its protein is CASNGHNSYNEQFF.

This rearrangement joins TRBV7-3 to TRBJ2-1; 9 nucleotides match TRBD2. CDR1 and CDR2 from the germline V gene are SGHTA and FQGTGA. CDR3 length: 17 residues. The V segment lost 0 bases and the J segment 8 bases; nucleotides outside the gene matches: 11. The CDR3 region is CASSLTATSGRLDEQFF. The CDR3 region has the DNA TGTGCCAGCAGCTTAACGGCGACTAGCGGCCGCTTGGATGAGCAGTTCTTC. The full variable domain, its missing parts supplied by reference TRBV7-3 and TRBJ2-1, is GAGVSQTPSNKVTEKGKYVELRCDPISGHTALYWYRQSLGQGPEFLIYFQGTGAADDSGLPNDRFFAVRPEGSVSTLKIQRTERGDSAVYLCASSLTATSGRLDEQFFGPGTRLTVL.

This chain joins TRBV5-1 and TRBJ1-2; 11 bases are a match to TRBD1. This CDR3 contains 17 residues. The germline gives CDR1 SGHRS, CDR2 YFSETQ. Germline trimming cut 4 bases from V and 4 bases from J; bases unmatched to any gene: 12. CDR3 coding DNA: TGCGCCAGCAGCCCCCCCGGGACAGGGGGACCCCTCTATGGCTACACCTTC. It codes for CASSPPGTGGPLYGYTF.

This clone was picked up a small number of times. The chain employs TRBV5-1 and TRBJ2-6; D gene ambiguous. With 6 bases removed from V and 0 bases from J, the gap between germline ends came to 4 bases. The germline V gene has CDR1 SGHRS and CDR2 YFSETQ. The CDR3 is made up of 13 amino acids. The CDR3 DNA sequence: TGCGCCAGCACCCTCTCTGGGGCCAACGTCCTGACTTTC. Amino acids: CASTLSGANVLTF.

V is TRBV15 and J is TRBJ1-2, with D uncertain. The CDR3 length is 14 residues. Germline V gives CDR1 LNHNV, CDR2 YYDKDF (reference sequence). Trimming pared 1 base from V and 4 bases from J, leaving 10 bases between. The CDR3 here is CATSRAREAYGYTF. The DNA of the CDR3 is TGTGCCACCAGCAGAGCGAGGGAGGCCTATGGCTACACCTTC. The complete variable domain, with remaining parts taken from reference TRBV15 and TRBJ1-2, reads DAMVIQNPRYQVTQFGKPVTLSCSQTLNHNVMYWYQQKSSQAPKLLFHYYDKDFNNEADTPDNFQSRRPNTSFCFLDIRSPGLGDTAMYLCATSRAREAYGYTFGSGTRLTVV.

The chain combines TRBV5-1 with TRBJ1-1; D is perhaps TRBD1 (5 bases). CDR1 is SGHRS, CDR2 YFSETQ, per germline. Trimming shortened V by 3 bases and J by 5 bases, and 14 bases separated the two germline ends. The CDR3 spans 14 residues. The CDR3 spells CASSSDPGETEAFF. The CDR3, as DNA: TGCGCCAGCAGCTCAGACCCGGGGGAAACTGAAGCTTTCTTT.

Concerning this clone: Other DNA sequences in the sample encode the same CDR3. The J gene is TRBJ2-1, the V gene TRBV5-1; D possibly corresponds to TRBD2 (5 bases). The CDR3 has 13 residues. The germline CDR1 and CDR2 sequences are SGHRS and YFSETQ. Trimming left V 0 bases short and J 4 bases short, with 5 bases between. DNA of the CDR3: TGCGCCAGCAGCTTGGGAGGGTACAATGAGCAGTTCTTC. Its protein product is CASSLGGYNEQFF.

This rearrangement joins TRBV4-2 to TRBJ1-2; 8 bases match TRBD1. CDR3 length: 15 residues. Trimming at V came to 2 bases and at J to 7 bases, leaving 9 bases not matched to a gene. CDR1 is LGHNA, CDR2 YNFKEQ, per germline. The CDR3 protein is CASSQQGALLTGYTF. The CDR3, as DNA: TGTGCCAGCAGCCAACAGGGGGCCCTACTTACTGGCTACACCTTC.

The CDR3: CASSSLGKNYEQYV. The DNA of the CDR3 is TGTGCCAGCAGCTCCCTCGGGAAAAACTACGAGCAGTACGTC. V usage is TRBV5-6 and J usage is TRBJ2-7; D possibly corresponds to TRBD2 (5 bases). CDR1 SGHDT and CDR2 YYEEEE come from the germline V gene. Trimming removed 3 bases at V and 3 bases at J, with 13 bases between. The CDR3 is made up of 14 amino acids.

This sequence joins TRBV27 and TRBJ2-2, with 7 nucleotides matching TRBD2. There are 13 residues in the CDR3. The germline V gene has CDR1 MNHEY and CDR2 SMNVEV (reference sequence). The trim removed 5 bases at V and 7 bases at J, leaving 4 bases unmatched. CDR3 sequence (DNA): TGTGCCAGCAGTCGGACTAGGATCGGGGAGCTGTTTTTT. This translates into CASSRTRIGELFF.

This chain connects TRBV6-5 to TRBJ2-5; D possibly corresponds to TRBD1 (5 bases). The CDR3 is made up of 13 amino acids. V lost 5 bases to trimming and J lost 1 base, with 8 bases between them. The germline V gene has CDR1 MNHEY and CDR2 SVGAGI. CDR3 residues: CASSLGVQETQYF. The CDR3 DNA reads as TGTGCCAGCAGTCTAGGGGTCCAAGAGACCCAGTACTTC.

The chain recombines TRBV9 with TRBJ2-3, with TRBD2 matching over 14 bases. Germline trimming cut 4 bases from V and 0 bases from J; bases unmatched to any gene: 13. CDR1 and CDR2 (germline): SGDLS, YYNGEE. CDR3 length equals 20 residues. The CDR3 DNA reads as TGTGCCAGCAGCCCGAGGGGGACTAGCGGGAGCTGGGCAAGCACAGATACGCAGTATTTT. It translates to CASSPRGTSGSWASTDTQYF. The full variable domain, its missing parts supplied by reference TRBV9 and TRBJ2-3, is DSGVTQTPKHLITATGQRVTLRCSPRSGDLSVYWYQQSLDQGLQFLIQYYNGEERAKGNILERFSAQQFPDLHSELNLSSLELGDSALYFCASSPRGTSGSWASTDTQYFGPGTRLTVL.

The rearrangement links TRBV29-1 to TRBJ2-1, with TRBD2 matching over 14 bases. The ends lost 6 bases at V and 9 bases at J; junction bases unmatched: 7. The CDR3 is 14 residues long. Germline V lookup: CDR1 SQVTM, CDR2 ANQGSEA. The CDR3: CSVVGTSGSGEQFF. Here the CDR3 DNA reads TGCAGCGTCGTCGGGACTAGCGGGAGCGGTGAGCAGTTCTTC.

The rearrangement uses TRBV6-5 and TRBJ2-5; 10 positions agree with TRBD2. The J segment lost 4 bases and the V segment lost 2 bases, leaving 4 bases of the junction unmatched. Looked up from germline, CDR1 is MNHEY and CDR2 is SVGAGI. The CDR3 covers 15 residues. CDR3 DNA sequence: TGTGCCAGCAGTTACGAGGCTAGCGGGGGAGAGACCCAGTACTTC. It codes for CASSYEASGGETQYF.

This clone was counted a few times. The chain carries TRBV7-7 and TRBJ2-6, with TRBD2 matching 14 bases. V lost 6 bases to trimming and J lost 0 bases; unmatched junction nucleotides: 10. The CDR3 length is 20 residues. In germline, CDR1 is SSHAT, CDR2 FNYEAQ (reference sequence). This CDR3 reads CASSPGLAGASPSGANVLTF. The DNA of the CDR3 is TGTGCCAGCAGTCCGGGACTAGCGGGAGCCTCTCCCTCTGGGGCCAACGTCCTGACTTTC.

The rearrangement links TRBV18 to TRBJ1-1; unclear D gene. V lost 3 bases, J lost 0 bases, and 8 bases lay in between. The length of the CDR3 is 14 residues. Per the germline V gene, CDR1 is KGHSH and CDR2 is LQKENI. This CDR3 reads CASSPTNLNTEAFF. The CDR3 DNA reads TGTGCCAGCTCACCGACAAATTTGAACACTGAAGCTTTCTTT.

In nucleotides, the CDR3 is TGTGCCAGCAGCTTATCCGGGACAGGGGGGGATGAGCAGTTCTTC. It encodes CASSLSGTGGDEQFF. The V call is TRBV5-4, the J call TRBJ2-1, with 11 positions matching TRBD1. CDR3 length: 15 amino acids. CDR1 and CDR2 (germline): SGHNT, YYREEE (reference sequence). Trimming cost V 2 bases and J 8 bases; bases outside gene matches: 6. The whole variable domain, filled in from reference TRBV5-4 and TRBJ2-1, reads ETGVTQSPTHLIKTRGQQVTLRCSSQSGHNTVSWYQQALGQGPQFIFQYYREEENGRGNFPPRFSGLQFPNYSSELNVNALELDDSALYLCASSLSGTGGDEQFFGPGTRLTVL.